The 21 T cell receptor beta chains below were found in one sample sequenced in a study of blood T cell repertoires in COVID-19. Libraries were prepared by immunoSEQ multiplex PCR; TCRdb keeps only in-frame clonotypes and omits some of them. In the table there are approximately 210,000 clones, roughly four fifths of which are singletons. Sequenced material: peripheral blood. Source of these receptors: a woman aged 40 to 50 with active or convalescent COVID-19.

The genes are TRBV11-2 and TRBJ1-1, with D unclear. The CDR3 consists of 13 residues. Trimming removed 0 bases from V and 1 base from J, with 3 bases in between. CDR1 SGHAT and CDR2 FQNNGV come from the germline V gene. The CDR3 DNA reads TGTGCCAGCAGCTTAGACAGGAACACTGAAGCTTTCTTT. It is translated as CASSLDRNTEAFF.

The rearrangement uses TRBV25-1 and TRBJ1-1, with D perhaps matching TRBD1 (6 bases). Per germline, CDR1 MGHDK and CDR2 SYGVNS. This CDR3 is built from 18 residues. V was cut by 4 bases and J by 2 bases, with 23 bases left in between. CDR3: CASSGVSAGDPPNTEAFF. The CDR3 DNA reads TGTGCCAGCAGTGGAGTTTCGGCAGGGGATCCACCTAACACTGAAGCTTTCTTT.

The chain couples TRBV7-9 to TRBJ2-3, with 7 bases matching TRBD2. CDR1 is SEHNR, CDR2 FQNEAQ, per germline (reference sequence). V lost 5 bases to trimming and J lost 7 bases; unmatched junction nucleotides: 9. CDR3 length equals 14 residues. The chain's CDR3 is CASSLNRGEYTQYF. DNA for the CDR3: TGTGCCAGCAGCCTAAATCGGGGGGAGTATACGCAGTATTTT.

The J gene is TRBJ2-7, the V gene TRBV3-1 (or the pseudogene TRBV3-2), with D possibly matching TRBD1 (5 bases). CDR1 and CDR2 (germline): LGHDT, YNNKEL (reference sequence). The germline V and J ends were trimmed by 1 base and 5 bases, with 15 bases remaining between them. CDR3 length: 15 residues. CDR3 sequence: CASSQGTRAFDEQYF. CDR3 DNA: TGTGCCAGCAGCCAAGGGACACGGGCGTTTGACGAGCAGTACTTC.

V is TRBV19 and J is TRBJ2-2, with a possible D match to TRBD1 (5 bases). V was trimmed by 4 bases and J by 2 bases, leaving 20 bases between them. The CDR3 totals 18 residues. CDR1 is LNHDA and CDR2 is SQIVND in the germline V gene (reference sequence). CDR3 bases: TGTGCCAGTAGTACCCACCTTGGGGTAAGGGGAAACACCGGGGAGCTGTTTTTT. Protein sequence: CASSTHLGVRGNTGELFF.

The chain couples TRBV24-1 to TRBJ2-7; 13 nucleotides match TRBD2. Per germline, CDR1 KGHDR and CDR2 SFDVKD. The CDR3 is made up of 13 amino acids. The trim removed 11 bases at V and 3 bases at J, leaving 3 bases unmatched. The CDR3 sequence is CANGLAGDYEQYF. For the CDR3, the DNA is TGTGCCAACGGACTAGCGGGGGACTACGAGCAGTACTTC.

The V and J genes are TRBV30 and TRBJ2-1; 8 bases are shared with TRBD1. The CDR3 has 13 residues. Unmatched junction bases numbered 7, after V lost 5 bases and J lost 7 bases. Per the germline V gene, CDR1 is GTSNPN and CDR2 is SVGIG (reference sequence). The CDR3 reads CAWWDRIRNEQFF. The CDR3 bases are TGTGCCTGGTGGGACAGGATAAGGAATGAGCAGTTCTTC.

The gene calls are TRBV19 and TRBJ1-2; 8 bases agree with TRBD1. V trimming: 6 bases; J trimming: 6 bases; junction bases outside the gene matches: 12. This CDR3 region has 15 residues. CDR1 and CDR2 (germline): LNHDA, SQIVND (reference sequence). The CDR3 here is CASRLGQGRWHGYTF. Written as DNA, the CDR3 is TGTGCCAGTAGGTTAGGACAGGGTAGGTGGCATGGCTACACCTTC.

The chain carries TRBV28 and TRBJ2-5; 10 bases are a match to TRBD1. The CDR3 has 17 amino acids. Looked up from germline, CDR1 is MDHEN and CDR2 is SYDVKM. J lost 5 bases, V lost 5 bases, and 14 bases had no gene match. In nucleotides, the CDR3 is TGTGCCAGCAGTGGGACAGGGGAGGAGGTCGGAGGTGAGACCCAGTACTTC. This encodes CASSGTGEEVGGETQYF.

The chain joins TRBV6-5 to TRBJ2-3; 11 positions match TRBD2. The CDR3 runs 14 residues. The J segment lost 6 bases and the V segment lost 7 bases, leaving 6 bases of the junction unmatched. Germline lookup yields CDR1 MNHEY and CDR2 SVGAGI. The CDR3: CASNLAGGGDTQYF. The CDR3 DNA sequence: TGTGCCAGCAACCTAGCGGGAGGTGGGGATACGCAGTATTTT.

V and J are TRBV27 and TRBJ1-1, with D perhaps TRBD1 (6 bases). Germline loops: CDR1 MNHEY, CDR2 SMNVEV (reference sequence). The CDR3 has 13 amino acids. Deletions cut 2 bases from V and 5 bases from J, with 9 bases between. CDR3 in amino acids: CASSLGGGTEAFF. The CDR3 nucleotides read TGTGCCAGCAGTTTAGGGGGCGGGACTGAAGCTTTCTTT.

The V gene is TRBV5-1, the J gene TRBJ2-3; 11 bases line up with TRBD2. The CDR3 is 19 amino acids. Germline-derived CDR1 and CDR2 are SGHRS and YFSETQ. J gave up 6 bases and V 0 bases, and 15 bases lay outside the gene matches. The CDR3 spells CASSLAWTSGPLPGDTQYF. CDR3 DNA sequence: TGCGCCAGCAGCTTGGCCTGGACTAGCGGGCCTCTCCCCGGGGATACGCAGTATTTT. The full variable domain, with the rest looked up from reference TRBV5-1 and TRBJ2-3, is KAGVTQTPRYLIKTRGQQVTLSCSPISGHRSVSWYQQTPGQGLQFLFEYFSETQRNKGNFPGRFSGRQFSNSRSEMNVSTLELGDSALYLCASSLAWTSGPLPGDTQYFGPGTRLTVL.

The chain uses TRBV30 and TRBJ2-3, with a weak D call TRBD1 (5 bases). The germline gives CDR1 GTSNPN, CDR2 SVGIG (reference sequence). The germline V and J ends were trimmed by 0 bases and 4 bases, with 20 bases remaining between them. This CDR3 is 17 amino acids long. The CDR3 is CAWSVLEPSIGADTQYF. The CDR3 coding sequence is TGTGCCTGGAGTGTACTCGAGCCATCGATAGGGGCAGATACGCAGTATTTT.

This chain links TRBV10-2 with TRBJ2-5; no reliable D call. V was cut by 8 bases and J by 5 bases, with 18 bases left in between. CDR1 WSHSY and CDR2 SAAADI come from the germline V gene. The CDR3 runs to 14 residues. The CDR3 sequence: CASSTYPSRETQYF. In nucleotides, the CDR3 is TGCGCCAGCTCCACGTATCCATCTCGGGAGACCCAGTACTTC.

The CDR3 here is CASSLGGGVSYEQYF. CDR3 DNA sequence: TGTGCCAGCAGTTTGGGCGGGGGAGTATCCTACGAGCAGTACTTC. This chain links TRBV6-5 with TRBJ2-7; the match to TRBD2 covers 7 bases. CDR3 length: 15 residues. CDR1 is MNHEY, CDR2 SVGAGI, per germline. J gave up 1 base and V 4 bases, and 7 bases lay outside the gene matches.

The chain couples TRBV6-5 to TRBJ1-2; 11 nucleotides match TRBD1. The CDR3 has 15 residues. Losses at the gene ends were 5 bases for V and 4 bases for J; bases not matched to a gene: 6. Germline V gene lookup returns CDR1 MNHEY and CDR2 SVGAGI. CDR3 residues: CASSLGTGGPYGYTF. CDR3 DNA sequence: TGTGCCAGCAGTCTGGGGACAGGGGGACCCTATGGCTACACCTTC.

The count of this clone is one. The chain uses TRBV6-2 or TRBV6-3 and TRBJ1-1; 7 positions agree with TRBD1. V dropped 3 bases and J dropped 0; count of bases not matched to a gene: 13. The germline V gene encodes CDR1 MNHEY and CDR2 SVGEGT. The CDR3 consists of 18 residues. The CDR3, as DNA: TGTGCCAGCAGTTATGTACCGGGGGACAGCCGAATGAACACTGAAGCTTTCTTT. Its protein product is CASSYVPGDSRMNTEAFF.

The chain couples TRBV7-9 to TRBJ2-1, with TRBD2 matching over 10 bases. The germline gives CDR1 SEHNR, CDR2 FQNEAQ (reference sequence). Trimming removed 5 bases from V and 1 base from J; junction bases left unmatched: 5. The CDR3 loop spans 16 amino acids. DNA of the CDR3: TGTGCCAGCAGCGGTCGGACTAGCGGTTCCTACAATGAGCAGTTCTTC. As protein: CASSGRTSGSYNEQFF.

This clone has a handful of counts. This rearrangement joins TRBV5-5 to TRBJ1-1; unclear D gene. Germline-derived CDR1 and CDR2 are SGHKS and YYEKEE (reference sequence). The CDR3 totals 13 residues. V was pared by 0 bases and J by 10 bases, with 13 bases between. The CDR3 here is CASSLGRGQVAFF. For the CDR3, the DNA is TGTGCCAGCAGCTTGGGTAGAGGGCAAGTAGCTTTCTTT.

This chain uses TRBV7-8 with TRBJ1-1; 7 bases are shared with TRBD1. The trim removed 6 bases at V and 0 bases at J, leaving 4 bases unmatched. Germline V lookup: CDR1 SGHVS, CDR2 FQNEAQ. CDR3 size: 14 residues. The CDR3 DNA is TGTGCCAGCAGTCGGACAGGTATGAACACTGAAGCTTTCTTT. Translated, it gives CASSRTGMNTEAFF.

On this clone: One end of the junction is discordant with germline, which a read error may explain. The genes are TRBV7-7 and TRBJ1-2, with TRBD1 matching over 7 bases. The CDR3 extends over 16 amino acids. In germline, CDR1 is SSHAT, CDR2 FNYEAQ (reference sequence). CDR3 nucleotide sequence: TGTGCTAGCAGCTCCCCGACGACAGGGCTCTACTATGGCTACACCTTC. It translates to CASSSPTTGLYYGYTF.